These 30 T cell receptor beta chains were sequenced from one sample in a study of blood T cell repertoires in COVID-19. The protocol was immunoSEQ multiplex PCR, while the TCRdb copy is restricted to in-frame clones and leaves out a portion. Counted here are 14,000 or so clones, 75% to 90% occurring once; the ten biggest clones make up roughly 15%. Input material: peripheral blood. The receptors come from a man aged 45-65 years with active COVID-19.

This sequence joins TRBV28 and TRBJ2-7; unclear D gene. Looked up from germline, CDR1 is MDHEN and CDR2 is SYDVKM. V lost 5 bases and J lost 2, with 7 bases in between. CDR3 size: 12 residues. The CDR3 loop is CASSKTAYEQYF. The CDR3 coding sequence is TGTGCCAGCAGTAAAACAGCCTACGAGCAGTACTTC.

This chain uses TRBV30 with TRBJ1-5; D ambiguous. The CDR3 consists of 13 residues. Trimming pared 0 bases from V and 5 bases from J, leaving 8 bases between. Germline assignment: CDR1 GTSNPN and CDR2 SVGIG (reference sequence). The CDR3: CAWSVQTHQPQHF. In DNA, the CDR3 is TGTGCCTGGAGTGTACAGACCCATCAGCCCCAGCATTTT.

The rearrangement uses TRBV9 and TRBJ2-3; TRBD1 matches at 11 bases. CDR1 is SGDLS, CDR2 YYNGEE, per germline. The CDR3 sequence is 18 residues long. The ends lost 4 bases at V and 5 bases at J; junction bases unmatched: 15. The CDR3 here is CASSFRTGGNNAGDTQYF. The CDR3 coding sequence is TGTGCCAGCAGCTTCAGGACAGGGGGCAATAACGCTGGAGATACGCAGTATTTT.

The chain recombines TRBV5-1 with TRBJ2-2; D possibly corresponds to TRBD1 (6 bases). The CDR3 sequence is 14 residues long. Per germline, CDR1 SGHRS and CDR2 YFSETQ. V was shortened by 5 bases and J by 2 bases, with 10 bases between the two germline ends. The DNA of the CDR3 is TGCGCCAGCAGTTCCGGGACAAACACCGGGGAGCTGTTTTTT. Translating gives CASSSGTNTGELFF.

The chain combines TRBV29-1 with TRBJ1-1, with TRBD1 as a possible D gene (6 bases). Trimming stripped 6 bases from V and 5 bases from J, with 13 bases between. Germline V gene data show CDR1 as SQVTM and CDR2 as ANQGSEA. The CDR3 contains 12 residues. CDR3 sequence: CSVQTGWTEAFF. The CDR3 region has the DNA TGCAGCGTCCAGACAGGTTGGACTGAAGCTTTCTTT.

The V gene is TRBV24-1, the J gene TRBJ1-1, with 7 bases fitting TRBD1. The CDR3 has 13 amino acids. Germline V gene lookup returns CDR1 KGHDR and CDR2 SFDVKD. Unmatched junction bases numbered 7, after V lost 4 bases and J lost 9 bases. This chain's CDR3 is CATSEYRDSQAFF. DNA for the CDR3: TGTGCCACCAGTGAATACCGGGACAGTCAAGCTTTCTTT.

The CDR3 protein is CASSFPLDRLNTEAFF. The CDR3 DNA follows: TGTGCCAGCAGCTTCCCCCTTGACAGACTGAACACTGAAGCTTTCTTT. This sequence joins TRBV2 and TRBJ1-1, with a tentative D call TRBD1 (5 bases). The V gene's germline CDR1 is SNHLY and CDR2 FYNNEI. V lost 6 bases and J lost 0, with 17 bases in between. The CDR3 runs 16 residues. Filled out from reference TRBV2 and TRBJ1-1, the complete variable domain reads EPEVTQTPSHQVTQMGQEVILRCVPISNHLYFYWYRQILGQKVEFLVSFYNNEISEKSEIFDDQFSVERPDGSNFTLKIRSTKLEDSAMYFCASSFPLDRLNTEAFFGQGTRLTVV.

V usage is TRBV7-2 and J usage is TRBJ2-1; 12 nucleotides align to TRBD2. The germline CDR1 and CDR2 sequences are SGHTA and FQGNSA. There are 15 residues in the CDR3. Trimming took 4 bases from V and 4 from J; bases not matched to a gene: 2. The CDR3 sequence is CASSSGLAGYNEQFF. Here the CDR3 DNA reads TGTGCCAGCAGCTCCGGACTAGCGGGGTACAATGAGCAGTTCTTC.

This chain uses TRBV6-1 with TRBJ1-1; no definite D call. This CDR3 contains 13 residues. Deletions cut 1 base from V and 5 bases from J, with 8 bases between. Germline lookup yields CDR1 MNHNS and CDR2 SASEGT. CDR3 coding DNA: TGTGCCAGCAGTGAAGAACGAGGAACTGAAGCTTTCTTT. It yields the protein CASSEERGTEAFF.

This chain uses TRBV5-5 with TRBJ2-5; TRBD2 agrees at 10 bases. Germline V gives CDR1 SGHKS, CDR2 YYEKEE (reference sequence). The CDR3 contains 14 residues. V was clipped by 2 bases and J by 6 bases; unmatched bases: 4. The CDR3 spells CASSFSSGRQTQYF. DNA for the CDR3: TGTGCCAGCAGCTTTTCTAGCGGGAGACAGACCCAGTACTTC.

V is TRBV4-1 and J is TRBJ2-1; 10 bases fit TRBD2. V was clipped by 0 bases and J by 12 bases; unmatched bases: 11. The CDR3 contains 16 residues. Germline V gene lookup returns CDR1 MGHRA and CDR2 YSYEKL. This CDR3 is CASSQDPTSGNLGQFF. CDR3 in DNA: TGCGCCAGCAGCCAAGATCCTACTAGCGGGAATCTGGGGCAGTTCTTC.

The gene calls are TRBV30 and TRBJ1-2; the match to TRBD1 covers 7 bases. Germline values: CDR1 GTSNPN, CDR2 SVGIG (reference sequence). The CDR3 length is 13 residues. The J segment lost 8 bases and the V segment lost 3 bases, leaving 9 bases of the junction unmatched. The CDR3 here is CAWRETGVQGYTF. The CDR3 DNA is TGTGCCTGGAGAGAAACAGGGGTTCAGGGCTACACCTTC.

CDR3 DNA sequence: TGTGCCAGCAGCCCCCCGGGGCAAGAGACCCAGTACTTC. It encodes CASSPPGQETQYF. V and J are TRBV6-5 and TRBJ2-5, with a weak D call TRBD2 (5 bases). CDR1 and CDR2 (germline): MNHEY, SVGAGI. Trimming took off 6 bases at V and 2 bases at J, with 10 bases between the two ends. This CDR3 is built from 13 residues.

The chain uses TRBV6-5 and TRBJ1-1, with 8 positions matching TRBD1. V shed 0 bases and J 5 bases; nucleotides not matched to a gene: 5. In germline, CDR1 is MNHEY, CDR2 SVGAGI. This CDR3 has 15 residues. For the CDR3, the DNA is TGTGCCAGCAGTTACTCGTACAGGGGGAGGACTGAAGCTTTCTTT. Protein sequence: CASSYSYRGRTEAFF.

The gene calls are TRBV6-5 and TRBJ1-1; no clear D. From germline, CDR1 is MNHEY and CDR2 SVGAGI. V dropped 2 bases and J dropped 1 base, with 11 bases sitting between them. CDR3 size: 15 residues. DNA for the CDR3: TGTGCCAGCAGTTACCACCTGGCGGGGAACACTGAAGCTTTCTTT. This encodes CASSYHLAGNTEAFF.

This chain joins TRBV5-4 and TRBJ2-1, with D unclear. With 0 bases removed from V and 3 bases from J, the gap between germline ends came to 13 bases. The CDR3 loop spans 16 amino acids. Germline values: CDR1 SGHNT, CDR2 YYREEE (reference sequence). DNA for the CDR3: TGTGCCAGCAGCTTGGCCGGCGGTTCAAGCTACAATGAGCAGTTCTTC. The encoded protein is CASSLAGGSSYNEQFF.

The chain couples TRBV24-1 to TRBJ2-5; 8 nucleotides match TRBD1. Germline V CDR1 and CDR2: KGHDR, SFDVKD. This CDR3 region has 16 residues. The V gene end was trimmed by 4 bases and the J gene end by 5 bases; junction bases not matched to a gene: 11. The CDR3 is CATSDAGTGGRETQYF. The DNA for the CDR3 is TGTGCCACCAGTGACGCCGGGACAGGTGGTAGGGAGACCCAGTACTTC.

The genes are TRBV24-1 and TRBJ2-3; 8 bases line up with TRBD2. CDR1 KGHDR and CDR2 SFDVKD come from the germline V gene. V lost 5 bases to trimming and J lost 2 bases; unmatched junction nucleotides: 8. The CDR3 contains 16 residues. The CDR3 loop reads CATSALTSATTDTQYF. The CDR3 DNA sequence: TGTGCCACCAGTGCCCTGACTAGCGCTACCACAGATACGCAGTATTTT.

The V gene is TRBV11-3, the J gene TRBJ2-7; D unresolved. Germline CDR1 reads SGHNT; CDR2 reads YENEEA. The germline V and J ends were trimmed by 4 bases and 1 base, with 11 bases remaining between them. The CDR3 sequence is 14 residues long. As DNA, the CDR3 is TGTGCCAGCAGCTCCATGTCACAGTCCTACGAGCAGTACTTC. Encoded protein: CASSSMSQSYEQYF.

CDR3 loop: CASSPAQGREGLKWYF. The CDR3 DNA is TGTGCCAGCAGCCCGGCCCAGGGGCGGGAGGGCCTTAAATGGTACTTC. The chain is built from TRBV7-2 and TRBJ2-7; 9 positions agree with TRBD2. Germline-derived CDR1 and CDR2 are SGHTA and FQGNSA. The CDR3 contains 16 residues. Trimming cost V 5 bases and J 12 bases; bases outside gene matches: 20.

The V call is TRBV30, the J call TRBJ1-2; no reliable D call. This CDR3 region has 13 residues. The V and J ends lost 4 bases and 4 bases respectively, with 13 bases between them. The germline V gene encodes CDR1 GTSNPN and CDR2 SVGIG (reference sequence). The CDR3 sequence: CAWTLGVSYGYTF. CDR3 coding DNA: TGTGCCTGGACCCTAGGAGTATCCTATGGCTACACCTTC.

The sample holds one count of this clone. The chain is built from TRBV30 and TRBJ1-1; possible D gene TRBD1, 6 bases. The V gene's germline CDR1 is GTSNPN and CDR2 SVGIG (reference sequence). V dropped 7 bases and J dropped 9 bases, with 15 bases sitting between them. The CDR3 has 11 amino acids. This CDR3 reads CASESDRKAFF. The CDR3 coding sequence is TGTGCCTCCGAGAGCGACAGGAAAGCTTTCTTT.

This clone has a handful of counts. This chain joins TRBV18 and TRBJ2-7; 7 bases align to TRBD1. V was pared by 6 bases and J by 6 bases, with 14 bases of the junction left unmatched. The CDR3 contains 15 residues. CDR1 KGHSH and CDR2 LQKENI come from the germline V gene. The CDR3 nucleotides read TGTGCCAGCTCGCCGGGCGGACAGGCGCCGGGCGAGCAGTACTTC. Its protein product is CASSPGGQAPGEQYF.

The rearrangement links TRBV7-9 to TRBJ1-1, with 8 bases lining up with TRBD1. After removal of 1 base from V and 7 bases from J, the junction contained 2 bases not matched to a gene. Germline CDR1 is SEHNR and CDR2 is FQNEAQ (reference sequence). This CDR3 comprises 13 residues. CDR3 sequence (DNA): TGTGCCAGCAGCTTAGGACAGGGGAATGAAGCTTTCTTT. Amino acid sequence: CASSLGQGNEAFF.

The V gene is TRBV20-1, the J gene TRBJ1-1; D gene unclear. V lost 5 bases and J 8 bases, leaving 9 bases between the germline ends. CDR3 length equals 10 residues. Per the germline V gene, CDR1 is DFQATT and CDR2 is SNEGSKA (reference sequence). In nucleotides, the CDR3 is TGCAGTGCTTCAAGACACGAAGCTTTCTTT. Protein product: CSASRHEAFF.

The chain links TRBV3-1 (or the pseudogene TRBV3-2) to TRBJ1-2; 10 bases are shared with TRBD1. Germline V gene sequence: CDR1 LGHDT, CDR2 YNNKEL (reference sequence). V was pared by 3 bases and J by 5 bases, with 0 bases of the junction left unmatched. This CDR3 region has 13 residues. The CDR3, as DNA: TGTGCCAGCAGCCAGGGACAGGGGTATGGCTACACCTTC. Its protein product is CASSQGQGYGYTF.

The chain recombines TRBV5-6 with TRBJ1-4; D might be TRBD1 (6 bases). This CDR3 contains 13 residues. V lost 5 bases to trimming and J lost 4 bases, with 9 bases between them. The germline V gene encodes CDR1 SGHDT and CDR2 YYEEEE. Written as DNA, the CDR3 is TGTGCCAGCAGAGGACAGATTAATGAAAAACTGTTTTTT. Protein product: CASRGQINEKLFF. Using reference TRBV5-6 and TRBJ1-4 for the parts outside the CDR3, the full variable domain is DAGVTQSPTHLIKTRGQQVTLRCSPKSGHDTVSWYQQALGQGPQFIFQYYEEEERQRGNFPDRFSGHQFPNYSSELNVNALLLGDSALYLCASRGQINEKLFFGSGTQLSVL.

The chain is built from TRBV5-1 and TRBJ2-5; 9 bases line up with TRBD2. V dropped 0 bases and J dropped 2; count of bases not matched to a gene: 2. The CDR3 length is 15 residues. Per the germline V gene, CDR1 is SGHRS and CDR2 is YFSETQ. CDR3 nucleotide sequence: TGCGCCAGCAGCTTGGGGACTAGCGCGCAAGAGACCCAGTACTTC. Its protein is CASSLGTSAQETQYF.

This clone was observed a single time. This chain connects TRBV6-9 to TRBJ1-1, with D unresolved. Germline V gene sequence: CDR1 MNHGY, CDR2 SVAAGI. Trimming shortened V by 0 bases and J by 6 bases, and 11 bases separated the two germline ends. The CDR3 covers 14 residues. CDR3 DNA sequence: TGTGCCAGCAGTTATTCCAACACCCCCCCTGAAGCTTTCTTT. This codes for CASSYSNTPPEAFF.

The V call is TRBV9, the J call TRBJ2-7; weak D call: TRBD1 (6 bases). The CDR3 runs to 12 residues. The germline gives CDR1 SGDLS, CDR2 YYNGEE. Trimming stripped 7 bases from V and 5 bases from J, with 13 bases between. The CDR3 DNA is TGTGCCAGCGGTCCGACAGGTGACGAGCAGTACTTC. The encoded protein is CASGPTGDEQYF.